The present entry profiles one T cell receptor (beta chain) with its context. The data stem from a study of T-cell reconstitution after alpha-beta-depleted transplantation in children. This CDR3 has 16 residues. Germline values: CDR1 SGHTA, CDR2 FQGTGA. V lost 1 base and J 8 bases, leaving 18 bases between the germline ends. Preparation of the TCRbeta library was carried out with unique molecular identifiers. TCRdb re-called the PCR reads with MiXCR, one entry per CDR3 protein. The table has a few hundred thousand distinct CDR3 sequences, about 9.4% seen once. The TCR comes from a human donor who donated a stem cell graft to a child with acute lymphoblastic leukemia. Source: PBMCs from the stem cell graft donor, taken from the stem cell graft. The chain recombines TRBV7-3 with TRBJ2-1; a weak D match, TRBD2 (5 bases). The CDR3 protein is CASSLMSGNLLDEQFF. Written as DNA, the CDR3 is TGTGCCAGCAGCTTAATGTCGGGAAACCTCCTCGATGAGCAGTTCTTC.